This TCR beta chain was documented in a study of cytomegalovirus exposure and HLA in healthy donors. Broader study findings: According to a later analysis, donors in an Asian-associated ancestry cluster reportedly had fewer N-insertions than the roughly 630-donor mean. Most CMV-associated TCR beta chains appeared HLA-restricted in a later analysis. Analyses of presence/absence relied on an assumption of roughly uniform sequencing depth across donors.

Germline V gene sequence: CDR1 SGHTA, CDR2 FQGNSA. The CDR3 has 18 residues. The J segment lost 0 bases and the V segment lost 1 base, leaving 3 bases of the junction unmatched. PCR employed 60 Vbeta and 13 Jbeta primers. TCRdb's table, derived via immunoSEQ multiplex PCR, lists solely in-frame clones and lacks some. The data show 130,000 or so clones, roughly 77% seen once. In regard to this clone: Its antigen remains unknown.

This chain links TRBV7-2 with TRBJ2-5; 15 nucleotides match TRBD2. Material for sequencing was PBMCs. The clonotype was recovered from a man aged 18-30 years in good health and CMV-seronegative. This CDR3 reads CASSLGGLAGGNQETQYF. The CDR3 DNA follows: TGTGCCAGCAGCTTAGGCGGACTAGCGGGGGGGAACCAAGAGACCCAGTACTTC.